This TCR beta chain came from a study of cytomegalovirus exposure and HLA in healthy donors. The wider study: Clustering assigned about 76% of the approximately 430 genotyped donors to the Caucasian-associated ancestry cluster.

For this clone: The target antigen is unknown.

Broader study findings: The Asian-associated ancestry cluster reportedly had fewer N-insertions than the approximately 610-donor mean in a later analysis.

The PCR ran on 60 Vbeta and 13 Jbeta primers. Libraries were prepared by immunoSEQ multiplex PCR; TCRdb keeps only in-frame clonotypes and omits some of them. The sample contains 90,000 to 140,000 clones, around 70% of which appear only once. Specimen: PBMCs. This receptor was taken from a man aged 25-40 years in good health and CMV-seronegative.

The CDR3 sequence is CASSALQGTYEQYF. The CDR3 coding sequence is TGCGCCAGCAGCGCTTTACAGGGGACCTACGAGCAGTACTTC. V usage is TRBV5-1 and J usage is TRBJ2-7; 7 bases agree with TRBD1. The CDR3 is made up of 14 amino acids. Germline V gene data show CDR1 as SGHRS and CDR2 as YFSETQ. V was pared by 4 bases and J by 2 bases, with 6 bases of the junction left unmatched. The variable domain in full, completed from reference TRBV5-1 and TRBJ2-7, reads KAGVTQTPRYLIKTRGQQVTLSCSPISGHRSVSWYQQTPGQGLQFLFEYFSETQRNKGNFPGRFSGRQFSNSRSEMNVSTLELGDSALYLCASSALQGTYEQYFGPGTRLTVT.